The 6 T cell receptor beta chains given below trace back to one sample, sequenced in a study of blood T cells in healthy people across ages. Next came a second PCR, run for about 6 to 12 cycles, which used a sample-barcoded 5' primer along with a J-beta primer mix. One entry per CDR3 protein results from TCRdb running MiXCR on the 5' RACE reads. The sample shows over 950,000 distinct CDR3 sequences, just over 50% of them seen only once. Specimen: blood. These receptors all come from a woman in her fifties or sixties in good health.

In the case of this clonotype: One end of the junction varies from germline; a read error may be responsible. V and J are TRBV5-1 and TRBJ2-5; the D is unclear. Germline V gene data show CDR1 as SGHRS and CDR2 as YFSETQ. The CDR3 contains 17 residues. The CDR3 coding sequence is TGCGCCAGCAGGTTGGGGATATCAAGGCCCTCCCAAGAGACCCAGTACTTC. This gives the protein CASRLGISRPSQETQYF. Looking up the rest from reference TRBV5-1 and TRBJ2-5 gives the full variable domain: KAGVTQTPRYLIKTRGQQVTLSCSPISGHRSVSWYQQTPGQGLQFLFEYFSETQRNKGNFPGRFSGRQFSNSRSEMNVSTLELGDSALYLCASRLGISRPSQETQYFGPGTRLLVL.

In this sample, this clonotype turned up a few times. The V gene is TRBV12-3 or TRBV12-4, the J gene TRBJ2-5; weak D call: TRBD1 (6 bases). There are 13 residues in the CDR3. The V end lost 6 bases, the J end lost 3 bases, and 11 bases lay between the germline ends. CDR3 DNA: TGTGCCAGCAGGAACAGGGCTAAAGAGACCCAGTACTTC. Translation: CASRNRAKETQYF.

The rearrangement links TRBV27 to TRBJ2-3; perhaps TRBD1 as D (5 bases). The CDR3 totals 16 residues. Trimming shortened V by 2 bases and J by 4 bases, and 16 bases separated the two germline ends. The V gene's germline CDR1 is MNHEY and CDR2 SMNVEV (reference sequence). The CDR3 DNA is TGTGCCAGCAGTTTAGTAGCTGTCCAAGGGGCAGATACGCAGTATTTT. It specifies CASSLVAVQGADTQYF.

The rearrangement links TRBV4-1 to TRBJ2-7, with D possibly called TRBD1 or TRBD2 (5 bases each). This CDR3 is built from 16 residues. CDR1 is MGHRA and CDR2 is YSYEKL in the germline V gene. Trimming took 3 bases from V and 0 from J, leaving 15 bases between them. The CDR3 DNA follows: TGCGCCAGCAGCCACATATCGGGACGGAGCTCCTACGAGCAGTACTTC. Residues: CASSHISGRSSYEQYF.

The CDR3 DNA reads as TGCAGTGCAGTCACTAGCGGGAGGGCCCCAGATACGCAGTATTTT. It specifies CSAVTSGRAPDTQYF. The rearrangement uses TRBV20-1 and TRBJ2-3; 13 bases map to TRBD2. The CDR3 sequence is 15 residues long. Germline V gives CDR1 DFQATT, CDR2 SNEGSKA (reference sequence). Trimming at V came to 6 bases and at J to 4 bases, leaving 7 bases not matched to a gene.

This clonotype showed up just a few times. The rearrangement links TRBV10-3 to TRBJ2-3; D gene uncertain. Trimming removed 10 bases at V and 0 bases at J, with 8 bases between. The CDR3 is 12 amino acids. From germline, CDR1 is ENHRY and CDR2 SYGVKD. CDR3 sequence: CATADSTDTQYF. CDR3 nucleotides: TGTGCCACCGCGGACAGCACAGATACGCAGTATTTT.